Listed here is a single TCR beta chain. In the study's own analysis: Amplification from reference gene primers served as the basis for estimated nucleated cell counts. The protocol was immunoSEQ multiplex PCR, while the TCRdb copy is restricted to in-frame clones and leaves out a portion. V and J calls and clone size are those listed in that table; D and trimming were worked out from the DNA. The table lists around 100,000 clones, approximately 80% of them singletons. The record originates from a study of blood T cell repertoires in COVID-19. On the study more broadly: From T cells, B-cell-depleted T cells, or PBMCs came the material, which was cDNA or gDNA.

V was trimmed by 6 bases and J by 1 base, leaving 9 bases between them. CDR3 size: 13 residues. CDR1 is SNHLY, CDR2 FYNNEI, per germline. This TCR was recovered from a woman aged 35 to 49 with acute or convalescent COVID-19. The sample consisted of peripheral blood. The chain couples TRBV2 to TRBJ1-1; D is ambiguous. As DNA, the CDR3 is TGTGCCAGCAGACTGCGGGAGAACACTGAAGCTTTCTTT. Protein sequence: CASRLRENTEAFF.